The 12 T cell receptor beta chains in this list originate from one sample, sequenced in a study of blood T cell repertoires in COVID-19. The assay was immunoSEQ multiplex PCR, and TCRdb's table has in-frame clones only and misses some. This table holds around 180,000 clones, about four fifths found once. Sequencing was carried out using peripheral blood. These receptors all come from a human donor in a cohort sampled during active COVID-19.

This chain connects TRBV19 to TRBJ1-1, with D possibly matching TRBD1 (6 bases). In germline, CDR1 is LNHDA, CDR2 SQIVND (reference sequence). V lost 5 bases and J 0 bases, leaving 19 bases between the germline ends. This CDR3 contains 17 residues. The CDR3 spells CASSGPLQGKVNTEAFF. The CDR3 coding sequence is TGTGCCAGTAGTGGTCCCCTACAGGGAAAAGTGAACACTGAAGCTTTCTTT.

The chain joins TRBV9 to TRBJ2-3; 8 positions agree with TRBD2. V lost 4 bases to trimming and J lost 1 base; unmatched junction nucleotides: 5. The CDR3 spans 15 residues. The V gene's germline CDR1 is SGDLS and CDR2 YYNGEE. This chain's CDR3 is CASSSSSGGTDTQYF. The CDR3 bases are TGTGCCAGCAGCTCGAGTAGCGGGGGCACAGATACGCAGTATTTT.

The chain carries TRBV15 and TRBJ2-7; the match to TRBD1 covers 7 bases. The CDR3 spans 18 residues. J was trimmed by 5 bases and V by 0 bases; bases with no gene match: 16. The germline V gene encodes CDR1 LNHNV and CDR2 YYDKDF (reference sequence). The CDR3 region is CATSRDLAEVKGAHEQYF. In nucleotides, the CDR3 is TGTGCCACCAGCAGAGATTTAGCCGAAGTGAAGGGGGCCCACGAGCAGTACTTC.

A single count supports this clone. The chain carries TRBV29-1 and TRBJ2-7; D possibly corresponds to TRBD1 (6 bases). The germline CDR1 and CDR2 sequences are SQVTM and ANQGSEA. This CDR3 region has 13 residues. Trimming stripped 6 bases from V and 0 bases from J, with 12 bases between. The CDR3 DNA is TGCAGCGTGCTGGGGGCGACCTCCTACGAGCAGTACTTC. Protein product: CSVLGATSYEQYF.

CDR3 amino acids: CASSLEQGGFYNEQFF. The CDR3 nucleotides are TGCGCCAGCAGCTTGGAACAGGGGGGGTTTTACAATGAGCAGTTCTTC. The J gene is TRBJ2-1, the V gene TRBV5-1; TRBD1 is a possible D gene (8 bases). This CDR3 has 16 amino acids. V lost 0 bases to trimming and J lost 4 bases, with 14 bases between them. In germline, CDR1 is SGHRS, CDR2 YFSETQ.

The CDR3 region has the DNA TGCGCCAGCAGCCCAGCGGGACAGGCCGTCTATGGCTACACCTTC. This encodes CASSPAGQAVYGYTF. The chain is built from TRBV5-1 and TRBJ1-2; 8 bases agree with TRBD1. The V gene end was trimmed by 4 bases and the J gene end by 4 bases; junction bases not matched to a gene: 9. Per germline, CDR1 SGHRS and CDR2 YFSETQ. The CDR3 contains 15 residues.

The gene calls are TRBV12-3 or TRBV12-4 and TRBJ1-1; 9 nucleotides align to TRBD1. Unmatched junction bases numbered 4, after V lost 7 bases and J lost 4 bases. The CDR3 loop spans 13 amino acids. Written as DNA, the CDR3 is TGTGCCAGCATCGACAGGGGGGCCACTGAAGCTTTCTTT. Protein: CASIDRGATEAFF.

The chain joins TRBV30 to TRBJ1-2, with D maybe TRBD1 (5 bases). The CDR3 runs 12 residues. Germline CDR1 is GTSNPN and CDR2 is SVGIG (reference sequence). Deletions cut 5 bases from V and 3 bases from J, with 10 bases between. The DNA for the CDR3 is TGTGCCTGGGCAGGAGGGGACTATGGCTACACCTTC. This sequence encodes CAWAGGDYGYTF.

The gene calls are TRBV15 and TRBJ2-7, with D tentatively TRBD1 (5 bases). The V and J ends lost 5 bases and 2 bases respectively, with 13 bases between them. The CDR3 contains 14 residues. The germline V gene encodes CDR1 LNHNV and CDR2 YYDKDF (reference sequence). The CDR3 loop reads CATSYDRVAYEQYF. Written as DNA, the CDR3 is TGTGCCACCAGCTATGACAGAGTTGCCTACGAGCAGTACTTC.

V usage is TRBV27 and J usage is TRBJ1-2, with TRBD1 identical over 9 bases. The V segment lost 2 bases and the J segment 7 bases; nucleotides outside the gene matches: 2. The CDR3 extends over 13 amino acids. CDR1 MNHEY and CDR2 SMNVEV come from the germline V gene (reference sequence). The CDR3 bases are TGTGCCAGCAGTTTAGGGACAGGGAGTGGCTACACCTTC. It encodes CASSLGTGSGYTF.

V is TRBV7-9 and J is TRBJ1-3; maybe TRBD1 (6 bases). Germline CDR1 is SEHNR and CDR2 is FQNEAQ (reference sequence). This CDR3 comprises 15 residues. V lost 3 bases to trimming and J lost 0 bases, with 9 bases between them. The CDR3 bases are TGTGCCAGCAGCTTCAAGGACAGCTCTGGAAACACCATATATTTT. Encoded protein: CASSFKDSSGNTIYF.

The rearrangement uses TRBV7-9 and TRBJ1-2; perhaps TRBD1 as D (5 bases). This CDR3 comprises 13 residues. Germline loops: CDR1 SEHNR, CDR2 FQNEAQ (reference sequence). Trimming pared 1 base from V and 3 bases from J, leaving 6 bases between. The CDR3 reads CASSLETDYGYTF. The CDR3 region has the DNA TGTGCCAGCAGCTTAGAGACAGACTATGGCTACACCTTC.